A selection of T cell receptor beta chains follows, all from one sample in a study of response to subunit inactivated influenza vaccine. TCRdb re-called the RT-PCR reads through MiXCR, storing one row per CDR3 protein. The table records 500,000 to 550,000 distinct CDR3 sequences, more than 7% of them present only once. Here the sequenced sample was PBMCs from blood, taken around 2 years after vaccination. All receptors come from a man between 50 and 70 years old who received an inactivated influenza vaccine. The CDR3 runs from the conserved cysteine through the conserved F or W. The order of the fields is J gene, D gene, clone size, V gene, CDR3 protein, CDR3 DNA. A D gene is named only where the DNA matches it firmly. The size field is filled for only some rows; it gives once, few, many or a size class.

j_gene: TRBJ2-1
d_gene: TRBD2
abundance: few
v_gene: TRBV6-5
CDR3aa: CASSYSASGKQFF
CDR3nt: TGTGCCAGCAGTTACTCGGCTAGCGGGAAGCAGTTCTTC

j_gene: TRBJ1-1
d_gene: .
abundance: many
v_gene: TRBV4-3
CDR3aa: CASSQDLRAGMNTEAFF
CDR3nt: TGCGCCAGCAGCCAAGATCTAAGAGCGGGGATGAACACTGAAGCTTTCTTT

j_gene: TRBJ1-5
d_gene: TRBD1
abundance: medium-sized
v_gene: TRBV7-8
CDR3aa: CASSLVAGGPGQPQHF
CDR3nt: TGTGCCAGCAGCTTAGTCGCAGGGGGCCCCGGTCAGCCCCAGCATTTT

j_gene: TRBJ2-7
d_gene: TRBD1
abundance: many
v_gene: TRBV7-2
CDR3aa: CASSFRGNSYEQYF
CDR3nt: TGTGCCAGCAGCTTCAGGGGGAACTCCTACGAGCAGTACTTC

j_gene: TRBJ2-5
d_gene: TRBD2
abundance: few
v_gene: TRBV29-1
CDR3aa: CSVTGGVETQYF
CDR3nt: TGCAGCGTAACCGGGGGGGTGGAGACCCAGTACTTC

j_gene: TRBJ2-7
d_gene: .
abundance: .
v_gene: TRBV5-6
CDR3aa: CASSFGGPVGAYEQYF
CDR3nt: TGTGCCAGCAGCTTCGGGGGACCGGTGGGCGCCTACGAGCAGTACTTC

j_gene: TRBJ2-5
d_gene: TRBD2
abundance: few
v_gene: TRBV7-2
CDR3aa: CASSLGLAFQETQYF
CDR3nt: TGTGCCAGCAGCTTGGGACTAGCGTTTCAAGAGACCCAGTACTTC

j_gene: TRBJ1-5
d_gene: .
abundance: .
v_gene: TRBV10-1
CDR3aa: CASSTGPGRPRSNQPQHF
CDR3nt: TGCGCCAGCAGTACCGGACCAGGGAGGCCACGCTCCAATCAGCCCCAGCATTTT

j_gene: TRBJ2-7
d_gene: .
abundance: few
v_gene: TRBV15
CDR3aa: CATSRDLAREQYF
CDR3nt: TGTGCCACCAGCAGAGATTTGGCCCGCGAGCAGTACTTC

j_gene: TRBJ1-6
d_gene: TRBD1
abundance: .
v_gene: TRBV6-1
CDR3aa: CATRTGGNNSPLHF
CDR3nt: TGTGCCACCCGGACAGGGGGCAATAATTCACCCCTCCACTTT

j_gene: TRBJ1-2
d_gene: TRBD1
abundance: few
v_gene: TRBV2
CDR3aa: CASSDGTGGKVYGYTF
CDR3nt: TGTGCCAGCAGTGACGGGACAGGGGGCAAGGTCTATGGCTACACCTTC

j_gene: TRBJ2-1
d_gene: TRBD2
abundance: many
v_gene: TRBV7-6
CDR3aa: CASSLGSSGSYNEQFF
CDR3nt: TGTGCCAGCAGCTTAGGTTCTAGCGGTTCCTACAATGAGCAGTTCTTC

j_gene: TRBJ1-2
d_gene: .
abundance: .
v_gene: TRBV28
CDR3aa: CASSLLHISQPADYGYTF
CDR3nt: TGTGCCAGCAGTTTACTCCATATATCCCAACCAGCGGACTATGGCTACACCTTC

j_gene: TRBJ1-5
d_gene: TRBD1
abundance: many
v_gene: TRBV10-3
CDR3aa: CAISDRGPQPQHF
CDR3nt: TGTGCCATCAGTGACAGGGGGCCTCAGCCCCAGCATTTT

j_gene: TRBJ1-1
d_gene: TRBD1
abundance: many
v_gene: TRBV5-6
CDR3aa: CASSSDRGLNTEAFF
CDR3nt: TGTGCCAGCAGCTCTGACAGGGGATTGAACACTGAAGCTTTCTTT

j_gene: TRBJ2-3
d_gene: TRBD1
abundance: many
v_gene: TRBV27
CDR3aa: CATVDRGGGTDTQYF
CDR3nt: TGTGCCACCGTTGACAGGGGGGGTGGCACAGATACGCAGTATTTT

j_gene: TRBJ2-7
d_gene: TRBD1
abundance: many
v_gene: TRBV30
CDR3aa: CAWSIGTVSYEQYF
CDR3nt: TGTGCCTGGAGTATCGGGACAGTTTCCTACGAGCAGTACTTC

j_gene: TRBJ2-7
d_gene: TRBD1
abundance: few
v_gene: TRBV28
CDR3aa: CATLEGPGGYEQYF
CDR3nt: TGTGCCACTCTCGAGGGGCCAGGGGGCTACGAGCAGTACTTC

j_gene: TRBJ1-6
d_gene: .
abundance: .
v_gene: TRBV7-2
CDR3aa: CASSLGSSGRNSPLHF
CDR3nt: TGTGCCAGCAGCTTGGGTTCTAGCGGTCGTAATTCACCCCTCCACTTT

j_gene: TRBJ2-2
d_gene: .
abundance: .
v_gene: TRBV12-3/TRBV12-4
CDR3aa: CASSIMEFGELFF
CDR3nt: TGTGCCAGCAGTATCATGGAGTTCGGGGAGCTGTTTTTT

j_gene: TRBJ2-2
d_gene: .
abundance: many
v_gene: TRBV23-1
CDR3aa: CASNWTSNTGELFF
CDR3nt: TGCGCCAGCAACTGGACTTCTAACACCGGGGAGCTGTTTTTT

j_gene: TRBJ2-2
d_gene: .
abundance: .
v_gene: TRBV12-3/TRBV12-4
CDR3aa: CASSPRGVMAGELFF
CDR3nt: TGTGCCAGCAGCCCAAGGGGGGTAATGGCCGGGGAGCTGTTTTTT

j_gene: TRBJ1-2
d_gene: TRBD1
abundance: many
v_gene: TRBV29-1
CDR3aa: CSGGTAYGYTF
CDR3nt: TGCAGCGGAGGGACAGCCTATGGCTACACCTTC

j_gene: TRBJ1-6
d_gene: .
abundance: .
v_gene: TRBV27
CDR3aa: CASSAGSYNSPLHF
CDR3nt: TGTGCCAGCAGTGCGGGCTCCTATAATTCACCCCTCCACTTT

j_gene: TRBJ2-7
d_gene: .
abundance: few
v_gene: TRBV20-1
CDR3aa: CSARFSRGLSYEQYF
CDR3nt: TGCAGTGCTAGATTCTCGCGCGGCCTCTCCTACGAGCAGTACTTC

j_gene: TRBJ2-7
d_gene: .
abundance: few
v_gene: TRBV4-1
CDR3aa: CASSPTRVRGYKQYF
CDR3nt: TGCGCCAGCAGCCCGACACGGGTCAGGGGCTATAAGCAGTACTTC

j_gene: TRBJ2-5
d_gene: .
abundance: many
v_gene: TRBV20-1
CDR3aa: CSARDFQADKETQYF
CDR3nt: TGCAGTGCTAGAGACTTTCAAGCGGACAAAGAGACCCAGTACTTC

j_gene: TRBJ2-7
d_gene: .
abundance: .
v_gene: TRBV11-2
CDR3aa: CASSLYRGASTEQYF
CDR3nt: TGTGCCAGCAGCTTATATAGGGGGGCTAGCACCGAGCAGTACTTC

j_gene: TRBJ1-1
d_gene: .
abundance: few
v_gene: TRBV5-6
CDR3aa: CASSSGALAFF
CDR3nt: TGTGCCAGCAGCTCAGGGGCTCTAGCTTTCTTT